Listed here are 25 T cell receptor beta chains from one sample, sequenced in a study of blood T cell repertoires in COVID-19. This table comes from immunoSEQ multiplex PCR, and its TCRdb copy is limited to in-frame clones, with some not included. The sample has fewer than 350,000 clones, roughly 79% seen once. Sequencing input: peripheral blood. The receptors here all came from a woman aged 60-75 years with active or convalescent COVID-19.

There are a few counts of this clone. The J gene is TRBJ1-2, the V gene TRBV15; 7 bases map to TRBD1. CDR1 is LNHNV and CDR2 is YYDKDF in the germline V gene (reference sequence). The CDR3 extends over 15 amino acids. The trim removed 5 bases at V and 4 bases at J, leaving 10 bases unmatched. CDR3 in amino acids: CATSENRGFVYGYTF. Written as DNA, the CDR3 is TGTGCCACCAGCGAGAACAGGGGCTTTGTCTATGGCTACACCTTC.

This chain links TRBV3-1 (or the pseudogene TRBV3-2) with TRBJ1-3; 9 bases are a match to TRBD1. The CDR3 runs to 17 residues. V was pared by 2 bases and J by 0 bases, with 5 bases of the junction left unmatched. Germline assignment: CDR1 LGHDT and CDR2 YNNKEL (reference sequence). This CDR3 reads CASSQLGQGLSGNTIYF. The CDR3 region has the DNA TGTGCCAGCAGCCAACTCGGACAGGGGCTCTCTGGAAACACCATATATTTT.

V gene TRBV9 combines with J gene TRBJ1-6; possibly TRBD1 for D (6 bases). Germline CDR1 is SGDLS and CDR2 is YYNGEE. The CDR3 length is 12 residues. Trimming left V 6 bases short and J 12 bases short, with 13 bases between. The CDR3 spells CASTSEGEPLHF. The DNA of the CDR3 is TGTGCCAGCACTTCCGAGGGGGAACCCCTCCACTTT.

This chain joins TRBV27 and TRBJ2-1; 8 positions match TRBD1. The CDR3 is 16 amino acids. V gave up 5 bases and J gave up 5 bases; unmatched junction bases: 11. Per germline, CDR1 MNHEY and CDR2 SMNVEV (reference sequence). The CDR3 sequence is CASSQSWTGRDNEQFF. DNA of the CDR3: TGTGCCAGCAGTCAGTCTTGGACAGGGCGGGACAATGAGCAGTTCTTC.

This clone was observed once. The CDR3 nucleotides read TGTGCCAGCAGCGAGAATGGCCCTGGGAGCCCCTACGAGCAGTACTTC. It encodes CASSENGPGSPYEQYF. The genes are TRBV7-6 and TRBJ2-7, with a possible D match to TRBD2 (5 bases). V was cut by 5 bases and J by 2 bases, with 19 bases left in between. The CDR3 spans 16 residues. The V gene's germline CDR1 is SGHVS and CDR2 FNYEAQ.

The V gene is TRBV7-2, the J gene TRBJ2-3; D is perhaps TRBD2 (5 bases). This CDR3 region has 17 residues. Per germline, CDR1 SGHTA and CDR2 FQGNSA. Trimming took off 3 bases at V and 6 bases at J, with 22 bases between the two ends. DNA of the CDR3: TGTGCCAGCAGCTTGGTTCTCAATCAGAGGGCTTTGGATACGCAGTATTTT. It yields the protein CASSLVLNQRALDTQYF.

This chain connects TRBV30 to TRBJ2-5, with TRBD1 matching 7 bases. Germline V gene sequence: CDR1 GTSNPN, CDR2 SVGIG (reference sequence). This CDR3 region has 16 residues. V lost 4 bases and J lost 0; bases outside the gene matches: 11. The CDR3 sequence is CAWTDTGARYQETQYF. The CDR3 nucleotides read TGTGCCTGGACTGACACAGGGGCTAGGTACCAAGAGACCCAGTACTTC.

The chain couples TRBV6-4 to TRBJ2-3, with D possibly matching TRBD2 (7 bases). CDR3 length equals 15 residues. Germline V gene data show CDR1 as MRHNA and CDR2 as SNTAGT. With 9 bases removed from V and 2 bases from J, the gap between germline ends came to 18 bases. The CDR3 DNA sequence: TGTGCCAGACCGAGGGGGGGACCGAACACAGATACGCAGTATTTT. Translating gives CARPRGGPNTDTQYF.

The J gene is TRBJ2-7, the V gene TRBV3-1 (or the pseudogene TRBV3-2); TRBD2 matches at 8 bases. Per the germline V gene, CDR1 is LGHDT and CDR2 is YNNKEL (reference sequence). With V trimmed by 1 base and J by 6 bases, 5 bases remained unmatched. The CDR3 length is 14 residues. This CDR3 reads CASSQVGGGSEQYF. The CDR3 DNA follows: TGTGCCAGCAGCCAAGTAGGCGGGGGGTCCGAGCAGTACTTC.

The rearrangement joins TRBV19 to TRBJ1-1, with D possibly matching TRBD1 (5 bases). Trimming left V 3 bases short and J 4 bases short, with 15 bases between. CDR3 length: 15 residues. Germline-derived CDR1 and CDR2 are LNHDA and SQIVND (reference sequence). The CDR3 DNA reads as TGTGCCAGTAGTATTTTGGGGGGAGCTGGCACTGAAGCTTTCTTT. Its translation: CASSILGGAGTEAFF.

The V call is TRBV7-2, the J call TRBJ2-1; 16 bases map to TRBD2. This CDR3 region has 18 residues. The germline CDR1 and CDR2 sequences are SGHTA and FQGNSA. The V and J ends lost 0 bases and 5 bases, in that order; junction bases with no gene match: 4. CDR3 region: CASSLAGLAGGPDNEQFF. The CDR3 DNA sequence: TGTGCCAGCAGCTTAGCGGGACTAGCGGGGGGGCCCGACAATGAGCAGTTCTTC.

This rearrangement joins TRBV2 to TRBJ2-3, with TRBD1 as a possible D gene (5 bases). The CDR3 has 12 amino acids. The V and J ends lost 6 bases and 2 bases respectively, with 6 bases between them. Germline V gene lookup returns CDR1 SNHLY and CDR2 FYNNEI. The CDR3 sequence is CASRGDTDTQYF. For the CDR3, the DNA is TGTGCCAGCAGAGGGGACACAGATACGCAGTATTTT.

Details on this clone: Its ends do not fully match the called genes, so a read error is possible. The chain has TRBV7-9 and TRBJ2-7; TRBD1 agrees at 11 bases. Germline V gene lookup returns CDR1 SEHNR and CDR2 FQNEAQ (reference sequence). The CDR3 covers 14 residues. The CDR3 sequence: CASSPGQGASLRWF. CDR3 coding DNA: TGTGCCAGCAGCCCCGGACAGGGGGCGTCCCTTAGATGGTTC.

The V gene is TRBV27, the J gene TRBJ1-2, with D possibly being TRBD1 (5 bases). The germline CDR1 and CDR2 sequences are MNHEY and SMNVEV (reference sequence). V lost 8 bases to trimming and J lost 4 bases, with 8 bases between them. This CDR3 region has 11 residues. The CDR3: CASQGGYGYTF. Here the CDR3 DNA reads TGTGCCAGCCAGGGAGGCTATGGCTACACCTTC.

This chain uses TRBV11-2 with TRBJ1-2, with D possibly matching TRBD1 (5 bases). CDR1 is SGHAT and CDR2 is FQNNGV in the germline V gene. This CDR3 has 16 residues. V lost 1 base and J 8 bases, leaving 20 bases between the germline ends. CDR3 loop: CASSLVVYGHDGGYTF. The CDR3 DNA is TGTGCCAGCAGCTTAGTAGTCTATGGACACGATGGAGGCTACACCTTC.

The chain recombines TRBV27 with TRBJ2-1; TRBD1 is a possible D gene (6 bases). This CDR3 comprises 15 residues. V was clipped by 0 bases and J by 0 bases, with 6 bases between them. CDR1 and CDR2 from the germline V gene are MNHEY and SMNVEV (reference sequence). The CDR3 nucleotides are TGTGCCAGCAGTTTATCAGGGGGCTCCTACAATGAGCAGTTCTTC. Translation gives CASSLSGGSYNEQFF.

This clone has a handful of counts. V usage is TRBV7-3 and J usage is TRBJ1-6; 7 bases line up with TRBD1. CDR3 size: 17 residues. CDR1 and CDR2 (germline): SGHTA, FQGTGA. V shed 1 base, J shed 6 bases, and the junction held 9 bases outside the gene matches. The CDR3 region is CASSLKGRRGLNSPLHF. CDR3 nucleotides: TGTGCCAGCAGCTTAAAGGGGCGGAGGGGGCTTAATTCACCCCTCCACTTT.

The V and J genes are TRBV2 and TRBJ2-7; 7 positions agree with TRBD2. The junction had 1 base not matched to a gene; V was cut back by 6 bases and J by 2 bases. CDR3 length equals 12 residues. CDR1 and CDR2 (germline): SNHLY, FYNNEI. The CDR3 sequence is CASSREAYEQYF. The CDR3 nucleotides read TGTGCCAGCAGCCGGGAGGCCTACGAGCAGTACTTC.

In this sample, this clone turned up once. The chain joins TRBV27 to TRBJ2-1; TRBD2 aligns across 11 bases. V shed 2 bases and J 8 bases; nucleotides not matched to a gene: 11. CDR1 is MNHEY and CDR2 is SMNVEV in the germline V gene (reference sequence). The CDR3 has 17 residues. CDR3 residues: CASSLEELAGVGHEQFF. The CDR3 DNA reads as TGTGCCAGCAGTTTAGAAGAACTAGCGGGGGTGGGTCATGAGCAGTTCTTC.

The chain couples TRBV4-2 to TRBJ2-6; 10 bases are shared with TRBD1. The J segment lost 2 bases and the V segment lost 0 bases, leaving 10 bases of the junction unmatched. The CDR3 sequence is 20 residues long. Germline V gene data show CDR1 as LGHNA and CDR2 as YNFKEQ. The CDR3 sequence is CASSQDLVTGTGAGANVLTF. CDR3 nucleotides: TGTGCCAGCAGCCAAGATCTGGTAACCGGGACAGGGGCTGGGGCCAACGTCCTGACTTTC.

This clone was counted only a few times. V gene TRBV29-1 combines with J gene TRBJ1-1; TRBD1 aligns across 11 bases. Trimming removed 3 bases from V and 4 bases from J; junction bases left unmatched: 7. CDR3 size: 15 residues. Germline V gene lookup returns CDR1 SQVTM and CDR2 ANQGSEA. The CDR3 region has the DNA TGCAGCGTTGAGGGGACAGGGGGGAGTGGCACTGAAGCTTTCTTT. Amino acids: CSVEGTGGSGTEAFF.

The V gene is TRBV21-1, the J gene TRBJ1-4; the table's D call, TRBD1, has no DNA check behind it. TRBV21-1 is a pseudogene segment. The CDR3 sequence is 15 residues long. The chain's CDR3 is CASRRQGEGMEKLFF. CDR3 in DNA: TGTGCCAGCAGGCGACAGGGGGAGGGAATGGAGAAACTGTTTTTT.

CDR3 in DNA: TGCAGCGTTGAGTCCCCCTTTATTCGTGATACGCAGTATTTT. Amino acids: CSVESPFIRDTQYF. V and J are TRBV29-1 and TRBJ2-3; no definite D call. This CDR3 spans 14 amino acids. V lost 3 bases and J 6 bases, leaving 16 bases between the germline ends. CDR1 and CDR2 from the germline V gene are SQVTM and ANQGSEA.

The J gene is TRBJ2-1, the V gene TRBV4-1, with a tentative D call TRBD2 (6 bases). The V end lost 4 bases, the J end lost 3 bases, and 13 bases lay between the germline ends. This CDR3 has 15 amino acids. In germline, CDR1 is MGHRA, CDR2 YSYEKL. In nucleotides, the CDR3 is TGCGCCAGCAGCCGGGCGGGGAACGACTACAATGAGCAGTTCTTC. Translation: CASSRAGNDYNEQFF.

The CDR3 coding sequence is TGTGCCATCAGTGAGACCCCCCGGGGAGTACCCTACGAGCAGTACTTC. Its protein product is CAISETPRGVPYEQYF. This chain joins TRBV10-3 and TRBJ2-7, with TRBD2 as a possible D gene (5 bases). Germline loops: CDR1 ENHRY, CDR2 SYGVKD. The CDR3 totals 16 residues. V lost 2 bases to trimming and J lost 2 bases, with 16 bases between them.